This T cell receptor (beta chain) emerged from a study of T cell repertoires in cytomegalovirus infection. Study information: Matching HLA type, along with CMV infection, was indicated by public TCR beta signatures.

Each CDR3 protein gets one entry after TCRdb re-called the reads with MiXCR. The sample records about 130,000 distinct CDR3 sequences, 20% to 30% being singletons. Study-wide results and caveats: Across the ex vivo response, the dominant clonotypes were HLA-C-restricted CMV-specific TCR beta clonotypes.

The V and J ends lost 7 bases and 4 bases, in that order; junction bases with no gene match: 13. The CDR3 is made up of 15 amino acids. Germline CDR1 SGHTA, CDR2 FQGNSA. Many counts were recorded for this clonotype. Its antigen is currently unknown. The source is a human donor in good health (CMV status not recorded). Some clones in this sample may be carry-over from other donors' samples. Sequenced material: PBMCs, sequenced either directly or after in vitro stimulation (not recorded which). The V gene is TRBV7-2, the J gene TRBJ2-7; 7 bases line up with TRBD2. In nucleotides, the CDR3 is TGTGCCAGCACCGACCAGGGACTATCAACTTACGAGCAGTACTTC. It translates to CASTDQGLSTYEQYF. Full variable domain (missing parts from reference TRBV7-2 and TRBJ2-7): GAGVSQSPSNKVTEKGKDVELRCDPISGHTALYWYRQSLGQGLEFLIYFQGNSAPDKSGLPSDRFSAERTGGSVSTLTIQRTQQEDSAVYLCASTDQGLSTYEQYFGPGTRLTVT.